One and the same sample provided the 22 T cell receptor beta chains below, sequenced in a study of blood T cell repertoires in COVID-19. The protocol was immunoSEQ multiplex PCR, while the TCRdb copy is restricted to in-frame clones and leaves out a portion. The data show some 300,000 clones, around 90% seen once. Sequencing was performed on PBMCs or T cells enriched from blood (not recorded which). The receptor source for this set is an older woman in a cohort exposed to, infected with or recovered from COVID-19 (not recorded which).

Concerning this clone: Different DNA sequences within this sample yield the same CDR3. The chain is built from TRBV30 and TRBJ1-1; 8 bases are a match to TRBD1. The germline gives CDR1 GTSNPN, CDR2 SVGIG (reference sequence). V shed 8 bases and J 2 bases; nucleotides not matched to a gene: 4. The CDR3 totals 12 residues. CDR3 nucleotide sequence: TGTGCCGGAACAGGGGGAAACACTGAAGCTTTCTTT. Protein: CAGTGGNTEAFF.

This chain connects TRBV6-5 to TRBJ1-5, with a tentative D call TRBD1 (6 bases). The V end lost 7 bases, the J end lost 2 bases, and 15 bases lay between the germline ends. The germline CDR1 and CDR2 sequences are MNHEY and SVGAGI. The CDR3 spans 15 residues. CDR3 protein: CASIWTDTGNQPQHF. For the CDR3, the DNA is TGTGCCAGCATTTGGACAGATACGGGCAATCAGCCCCAGCATTTT.

This clone was seen repeatedly, ten times or more. V gene TRBV9 combines with J gene TRBJ1-2; D perhaps matches TRBD1 (6 bases). This CDR3 has 14 residues. Trimming removed 1 base from V and 6 bases from J, with 13 bases in between. Germline assignment: CDR1 SGDLS and CDR2 YYNGEE. The CDR3 here is CASSVTTGLNGYTF. The CDR3 DNA sequence: TGTGCCAGCAGCGTAACCACAGGGTTAAATGGCTACACCTTC.

The chain recombines TRBV7-2 with TRBJ2-1; 14 bases line up with TRBD2. With 8 bases clipped from V and 0 bases from J, the junction kept 12 bases outside the gene matches. The germline V gene has CDR1 SGHTA and CDR2 FQGNSA. The CDR3 contains 19 residues. The CDR3 protein is CASFRLAGGPRSSYNEQFF. The DNA for the CDR3 is TGTGCCAGCTTCCGACTAGCGGGAGGGCCACGGAGCTCCTACAATGAGCAGTTCTTC.

This sequence joins TRBV7-2 and TRBJ2-4; 13 bases are shared with TRBD2. The CDR3 covers 16 residues. The junction had 8 bases not matched to a gene; V was cut back by 5 bases and J by 7 bases. Germline V gene data show CDR1 as SGHTA and CDR2 as FQGNSA. CDR3 sequence (DNA): TGTGCCAGCAGCACCCCAGGGACTAGCGGGACTAACATTCAGTACTTC. Protein: CASSTPGTSGTNIQYF.

The CDR3, as DNA: TGTGCCAGTAGTCTATGGGACAGTGAACTGTTTTTT. Translation gives CASSLWDSELFF. The chain combines TRBV19 with TRBJ1-4, with 7 nucleotides matching TRBD1. Germline-derived CDR1 and CDR2 are LNHDA and SQIVND (reference sequence). CDR3 length: 12 residues. V shed 5 bases, J shed 12 bases, and the junction held 6 bases outside the gene matches.

V usage is TRBV28 and J usage is TRBJ1-2; no reliable D call. This CDR3 is 15 amino acids long. Trimming took off 5 bases at V and 5 bases at J, with 18 bases between the two ends. CDR1 is MDHEN and CDR2 is SYDVKM in the germline V gene. CDR3 DNA sequence: TGTGCCAGCAGTCCCCGGGGAGGAGACCTATATGGCTACACCTTC. Protein: CASSPRGGDLYGYTF.

This chain joins TRBV2 and TRBJ2-7, with 9 nucleotides matching TRBD1. The V gene end was trimmed by 6 bases and the J gene end by 1 base; junction bases not matched to a gene: 4. The CDR3 is 14 residues long. Germline V CDR1 and CDR2: SNHLY, FYNNEI. CDR3 amino acids: CASSRGQGSYEQYF. CDR3 in DNA: TGTGCCAGCAGCAGGGGACAGGGATCCTACGAGCAGTACTTC.

The chain couples TRBV14 to TRBJ1-1, with D perhaps matching TRBD1 (5 bases). Germline CDR1 and CDR2: SGHDN and FVKESK. Trimming shortened V by 4 bases and J by 5 bases, and 26 bases separated the two germline ends. This CDR3 has 18 residues. CDR3 residues: CASSLKPRTQLKPTEAFF. The CDR3 region has the DNA TGTGCCAGCAGCCTCAAACCTCGGACACAATTGAAACCTACTGAAGCTTTCTTT.

V gene TRBV7-9 combines with J gene TRBJ1-6, with TRBD1 as a possible D gene (6 bases). The length of the CDR3 is 13 residues. The V gene's germline CDR1 is SEHNR and CDR2 FQNEAQ (reference sequence). The germline V and J ends were trimmed by 3 bases and 10 bases, with 10 bases remaining between them. The CDR3 region is CASSFGTPSPLHF. The CDR3 coding sequence is TGTGCCAGCAGCTTTGGGACACCATCACCCCTCCACTTT.

The CDR3 nucleotides are TGTGCCTGGAGATTACAGGGTATGGGGGAGCAGTACTTC. Translating it yields CAWRLQGMGEQYF. The chain combines TRBV30 with TRBJ2-7; possibly TRBD1 for D (6 bases). This CDR3 region has 13 residues. V was trimmed by 3 bases and J by 7 bases, leaving 16 bases between them. Germline CDR1 is GTSNPN and CDR2 is SVGIG (reference sequence). Full variable domain (missing parts from reference TRBV30 and TRBJ2-7): SQTIHQWPATLVQPVGSPLSLECTVEGTSNPNLYWYRQAAGRGLQLLFYSVGIGQISSEVPQNLSASRPQDRQFILSSKKLLLSDSGFYLCAWRLQGMGEQYFGPGTRLTVT.

The V call is TRBV9, the J call TRBJ2-5, with TRBD2 matching over 7 bases. Germline assignment: CDR1 SGDLS and CDR2 YYNGEE. The CDR3 spans 15 residues. V trimming: 0 bases; J trimming: 4 bases; junction bases outside the gene matches: 6. CDR3 sequence (DNA): TGTGCCAGCAGCGTAGGCGGGAGCGGAGCAGAGACCCAGTACTTC. It specifies CASSVGGSGAETQYF. The full variable domain, in which reference TRBV9 and TRBJ2-5 provide the parts outside the CDR3, is DSGVTQTPKHLITATGQRVTLRCSPRSGDLSVYWYQQSLDQGLQFLIQYYNGEERAKGNILERFSAQQFPDLHSELNLSSLELGDSALYFCASSVGGSGAETQYFGPGTRLLVL.

On this clone itself: This sample also contains other DNA sequences that code for the same CDR3. V and J are TRBV7-9 and TRBJ1-1; 8 bases map to TRBD1. Germline CDR1 is SEHNR and CDR2 is FQNEAQ (reference sequence). The CDR3 extends over 14 amino acids. V shed 1 base, J shed 3 bases, and the junction held 1 base outside the gene matches. The CDR3 loop is CASSLDRGDTEAFF. Written as DNA, the CDR3 is TGTGCCAGCAGCTTAGACAGGGGGGACACTGAAGCTTTCTTT.

The chain has TRBV28 and TRBJ1-1, with TRBD1 identical over 9 bases. The CDR3 contains 17 residues. With V trimmed by 5 bases and J by 0 bases, 10 bases remained unmatched. Germline V gene lookup returns CDR1 MDHEN and CDR2 SYDVKM. For the CDR3, the DNA is TGTGCCAGCAGTCCACCGGGACAGGGCGTCATGAACACTGAAGCTTTCTTT. As protein: CASSPPGQGVMNTEAFF.

Only one count was recorded for this clone. This chain links TRBV3-1 (or the pseudogene TRBV3-2) with TRBJ2-2, with 9 bases identical to TRBD2. The germline gives CDR1 LGHDT, CDR2 YNNKEL (reference sequence). The J segment lost 2 bases and the V segment lost 7 bases, leaving 11 bases of the junction unmatched. The CDR3 has 17 residues. The CDR3 protein is CASISAGGGANTGELFF. The CDR3 coding sequence is TGTGCCAGCATCTCCGCCGGCGGGGGGGCTAACACCGGGGAGCTGTTTTTT.

The rearrangement joins TRBV5-1 to TRBJ1-5; D possibly corresponds to TRBD1 (6 bases). V shed 5 bases and J shed 7 bases, with 16 bases lying between them. The germline CDR1 and CDR2 sequences are SGHRS and YFSETQ. The length of the CDR3 is 14 residues. CDR3 bases: TGCGCCAGCAGTCAGGAGGCAGGGGACCAGCCCCAGCATTTT. The encoded protein is CASSQEAGDQPQHF. Full variable domain (outside the CDR3, taken from reference TRBV5-1 and TRBJ1-5): KAGVTQTPRYLIKTRGQQVTLSCSPISGHRSVSWYQQTPGQGLQFLFEYFSETQRNKGNFPGRFSGRQFSNSRSEMNVSTLELGDSALYLCASSQEAGDQPQHFGDGTRLSIL.

This chain uses TRBV27 with TRBJ2-1; TRBD2 aligns across 8 bases. The ends lost 2 bases at V and 4 bases at J; junction bases unmatched: 4. Germline values: CDR1 MNHEY, CDR2 SMNVEV (reference sequence). This CDR3 has 15 residues. The CDR3 DNA follows: TGTGCCAGCAGTTTAGCGACTAGCGCGTACAATGAGCAGTTCTTC. It specifies CASSLATSAYNEQFF.

This chain joins TRBV6-5 and TRBJ1-1; 11 nucleotides align to TRBD1. The length of the CDR3 is 14 residues. Germline trimming cut 7 bases from V and 2 bases from J; bases unmatched to any gene: 3. CDR1 and CDR2 (germline): MNHEY, SVGAGI. CDR3 sequence: CASIRTGGNTEAFF. DNA for the CDR3: TGTGCCAGCATTAGGACAGGGGGCAACACTGAAGCTTTCTTT.

The chain carries TRBV19 and TRBJ2-5, with 7 bases fitting TRBD2. CDR3 length equals 12 residues. After removal of 6 bases from V and 13 bases from J, the junction contained 11 bases not matched to a gene. The germline gives CDR1 LNHDA, CDR2 SQIVND (reference sequence). The CDR3 nucleotides are TGTGCCAGTAGGGCCCGGGGACTACAAATGTACTTC. Protein product: CASRARGLQMYF.

V gene TRBV19 combines with J gene TRBJ2-1, with TRBD2 identical over 10 bases. This CDR3 has 15 amino acids. The V gene's germline CDR1 is LNHDA and CDR2 SQIVND (reference sequence). Losses at the gene ends were 3 bases for V and 10 bases for J; bases not matched to a gene: 9. CDR3 nucleotides: TGTGCCAGTAGTATCCCGAGCGGGAGGGCCGGGGAGCAGTTCTTC. This gives the protein CASSIPSGRAGEQFF.

The J gene is TRBJ2-2, the V gene TRBV5-6; 11 bases fit TRBD1. Germline V gene data show CDR1 as SGHDT and CDR2 as YYEEEE. V shed 4 bases, J shed 4 bases, and the junction held 6 bases outside the gene matches. This CDR3 has 16 amino acids. CDR3 bases: TGTGCCAGCAGCCCGAGGGACAGGGGGGCCACCGGGGAGCTGTTTTTT. Amino acid sequence: CASSPRDRGATGELFF.

This clone was observed a single time. This chain joins TRBV18 and TRBJ1-5, with D possibly TRBD1 on 5 matching bases. Deletions cut 5 bases from V and 5 bases from J, with 13 bases between. Germline-derived CDR1 and CDR2 are KGHSH and LQKENI. CDR3 length: 14 residues. CDR3 sequence (DNA): TGTGCCAGCTCATGGCAGGGTGGCCATCAGCCCCAGCATTTT. This encodes CASSWQGGHQPQHF.